This T cell receptor beta chain was documented in a study of tumor and adjacent non-tumor tissue in lung cancer. The CDR3 loop spans 12 amino acids. General observations from the study: Normal lung showed higher cumulative top 100 clone frequency than tumor.

Concerning this clonotype itself: Its antigen is not known. Likely a read error: the CDR3 ends without its conserved phenylalanine or tryptophan.

Three rounds of nested PCR, following a modified ARM-PCR protocol, produced the TCRbeta library. TCRdb independently ran MiXCR on the multiplex PCR reads; one entry per CDR3 protein. The sample has fewer than 85,000 distinct CDR3 sequences; less than 80% are singletons. This sample's RNA came from whole unsorted tissue. Input material: lung tumor tissue. The chain combines TRBV12-3 or TRBV12-4 with TRBJ2-1; 7 nucleotides align to TRBD2. TRBJ2-7 matches the DNA end more closely, so the J call is doubtful. The TCR comes from a man aged 60 to 69 with non-small cell lung cancer. The CDR3 sequence: CAISPGLKGQYS. The CDR3 nucleotides read TGTGCCATCAGTCCGGGACTAAAGGGACAGTACTCC.